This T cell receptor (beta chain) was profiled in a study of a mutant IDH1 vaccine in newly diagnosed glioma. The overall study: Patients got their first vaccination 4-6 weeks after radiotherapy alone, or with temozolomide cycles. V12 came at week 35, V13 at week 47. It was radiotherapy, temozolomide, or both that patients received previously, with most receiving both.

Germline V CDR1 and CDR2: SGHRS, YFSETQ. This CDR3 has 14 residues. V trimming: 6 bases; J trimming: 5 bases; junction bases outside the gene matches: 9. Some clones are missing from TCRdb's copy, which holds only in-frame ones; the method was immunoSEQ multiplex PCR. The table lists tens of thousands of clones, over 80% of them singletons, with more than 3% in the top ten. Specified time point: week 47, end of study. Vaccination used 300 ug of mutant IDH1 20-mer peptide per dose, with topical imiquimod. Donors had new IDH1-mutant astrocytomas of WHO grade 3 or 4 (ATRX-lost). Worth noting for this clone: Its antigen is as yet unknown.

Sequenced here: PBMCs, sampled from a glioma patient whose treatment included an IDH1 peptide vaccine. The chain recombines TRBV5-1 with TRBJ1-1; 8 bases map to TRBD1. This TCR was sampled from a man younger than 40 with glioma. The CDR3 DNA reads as TGCGCCAGCATGGGGACAGGCGGGCGGACTGAAGCTTTCTTT. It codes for CASMGTGGRTEAFF.